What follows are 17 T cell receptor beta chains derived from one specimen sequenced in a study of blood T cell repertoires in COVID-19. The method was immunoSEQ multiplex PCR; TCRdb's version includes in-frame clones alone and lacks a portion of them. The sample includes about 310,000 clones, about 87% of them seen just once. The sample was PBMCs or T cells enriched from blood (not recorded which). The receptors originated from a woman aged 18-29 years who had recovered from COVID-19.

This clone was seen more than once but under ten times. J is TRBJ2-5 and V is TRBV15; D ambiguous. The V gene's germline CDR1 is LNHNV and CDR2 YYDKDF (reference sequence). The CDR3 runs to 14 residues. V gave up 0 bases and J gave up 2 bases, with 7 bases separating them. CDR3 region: CATSRDAAQETQYF. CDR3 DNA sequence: TGTGCCACCAGCAGAGACGCGGCACAAGAGACCCAGTACTTC.

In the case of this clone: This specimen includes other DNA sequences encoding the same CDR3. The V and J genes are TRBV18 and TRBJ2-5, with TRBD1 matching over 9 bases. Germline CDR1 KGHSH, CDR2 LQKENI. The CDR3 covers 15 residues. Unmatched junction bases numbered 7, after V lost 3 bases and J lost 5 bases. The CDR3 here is CASSPPGQGGETQYF. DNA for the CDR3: TGTGCCAGCTCACCCCCGGGACAGGGAGGGGAGACCCAGTACTTC.

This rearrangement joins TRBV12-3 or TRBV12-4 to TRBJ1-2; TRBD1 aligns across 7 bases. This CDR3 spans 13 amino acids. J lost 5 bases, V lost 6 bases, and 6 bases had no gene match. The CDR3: CASSQARGYGYTF. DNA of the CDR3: TGTGCCAGCAGCCAAGCCAGGGGGTATGGCTACACCTTC.

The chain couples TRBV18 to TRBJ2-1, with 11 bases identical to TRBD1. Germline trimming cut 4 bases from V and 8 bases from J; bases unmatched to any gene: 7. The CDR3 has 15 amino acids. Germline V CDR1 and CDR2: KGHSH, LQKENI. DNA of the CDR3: TGTGCCAGCTCACAGGGACAGGGGGAGAGTTATGAGCAGTTCTTC. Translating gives CASSQGQGESYEQFF.

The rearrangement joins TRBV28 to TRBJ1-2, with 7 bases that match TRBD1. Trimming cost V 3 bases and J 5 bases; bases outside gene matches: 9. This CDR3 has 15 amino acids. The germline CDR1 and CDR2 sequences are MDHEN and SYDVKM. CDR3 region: CASSFFNRGGYGYTF. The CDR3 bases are TGTGCCAGCAGTTTTTTTAACAGGGGCGGGTATGGCTACACCTTC.

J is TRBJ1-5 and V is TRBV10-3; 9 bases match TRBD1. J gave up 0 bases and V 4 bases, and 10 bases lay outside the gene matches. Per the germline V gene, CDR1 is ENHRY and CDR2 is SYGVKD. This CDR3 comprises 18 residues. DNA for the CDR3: TGTGCCATCAGTGGGGGGGGACAGGGAGGGAATAGCAATCAGCCCCAGCATTTT. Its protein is CAISGGGQGGNSNQPQHF.

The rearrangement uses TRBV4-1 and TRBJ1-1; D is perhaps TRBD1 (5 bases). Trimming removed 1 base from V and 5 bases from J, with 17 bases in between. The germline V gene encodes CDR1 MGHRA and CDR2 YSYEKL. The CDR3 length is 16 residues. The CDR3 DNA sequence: TGCGCCAGCAGCCAAGCATTCTCGGGGGTCGAAACTGAAGCTTTCTTT. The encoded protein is CASSQAFSGVETEAFF.

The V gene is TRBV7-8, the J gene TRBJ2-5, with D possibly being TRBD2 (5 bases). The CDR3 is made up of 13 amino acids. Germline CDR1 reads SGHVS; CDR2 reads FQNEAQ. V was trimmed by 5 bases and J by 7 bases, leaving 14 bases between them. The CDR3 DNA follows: TGTGCCAGCAGCCCGGGAAGACGGGGGACCCAGTACTTC. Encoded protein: CASSPGRRGTQYF.

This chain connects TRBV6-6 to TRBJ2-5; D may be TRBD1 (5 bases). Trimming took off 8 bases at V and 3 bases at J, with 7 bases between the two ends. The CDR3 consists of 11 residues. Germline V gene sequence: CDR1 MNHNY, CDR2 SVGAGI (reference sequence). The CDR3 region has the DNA TGTGCCAGCTCACAGGAAGAGACCCAGTACTTC. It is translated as CASSQEETQYF.

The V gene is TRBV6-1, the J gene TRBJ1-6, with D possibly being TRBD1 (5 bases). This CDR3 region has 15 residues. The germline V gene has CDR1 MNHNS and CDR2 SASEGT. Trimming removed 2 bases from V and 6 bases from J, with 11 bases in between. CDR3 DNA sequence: TGTGCCAGCAGTGAACAGGGCAGGGCTAATTCACCCCTCCACTTT. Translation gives CASSEQGRANSPLHF.

Written as DNA, the CDR3 is TGTGCCAGTAGACGACAGGGGGCTTATGGAAACACCATATATTTT. Protein product: CASRRQGAYGNTIYF. The gene calls are TRBV19 and TRBJ1-3, with 10 bases that match TRBD1. CDR3 length: 15 amino acids. Germline CDR1 and CDR2: LNHDA and SQIVND (reference sequence). With 6 bases clipped from V and 3 bases from J, the junction kept 5 bases outside the gene matches.

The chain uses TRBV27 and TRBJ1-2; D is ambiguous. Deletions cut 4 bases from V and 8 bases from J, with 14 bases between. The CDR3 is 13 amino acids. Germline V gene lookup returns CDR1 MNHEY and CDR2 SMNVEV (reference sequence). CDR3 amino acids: CASSYGPLRGYTF. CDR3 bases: TGTGCCAGCAGTTATGGGCCCCTTAGGGGCTACACCTTC.

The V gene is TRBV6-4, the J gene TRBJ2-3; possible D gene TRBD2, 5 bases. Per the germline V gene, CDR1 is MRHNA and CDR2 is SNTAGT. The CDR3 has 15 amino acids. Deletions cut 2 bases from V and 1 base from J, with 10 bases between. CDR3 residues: CASSDESGGTDTQYF. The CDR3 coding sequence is TGTGCCAGCAGTGACGAGTCCGGGGGCACAGATACGCAGTATTTT.

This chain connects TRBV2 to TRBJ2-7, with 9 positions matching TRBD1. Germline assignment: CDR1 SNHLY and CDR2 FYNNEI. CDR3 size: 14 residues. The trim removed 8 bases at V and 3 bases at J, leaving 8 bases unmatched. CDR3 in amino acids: CASGGGTGHYEQYF. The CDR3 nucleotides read TGTGCCAGCGGAGGAGGGACAGGGCACTACGAGCAGTACTTC.

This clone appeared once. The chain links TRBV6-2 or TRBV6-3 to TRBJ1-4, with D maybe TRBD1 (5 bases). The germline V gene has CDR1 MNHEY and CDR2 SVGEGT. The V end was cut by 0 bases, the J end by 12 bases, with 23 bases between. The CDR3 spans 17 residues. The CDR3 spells CASSYSTGGGLFEELFF. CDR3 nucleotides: TGTGCCAGCAGTTACTCGACTGGGGGAGGTTTGTTCGAGGAACTGTTTTTT.

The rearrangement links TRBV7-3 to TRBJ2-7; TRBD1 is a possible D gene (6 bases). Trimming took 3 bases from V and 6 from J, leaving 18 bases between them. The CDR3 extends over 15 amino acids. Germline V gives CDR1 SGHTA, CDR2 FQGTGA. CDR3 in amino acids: CASSLGAVALSEQYF. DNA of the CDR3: TGTGCCAGCAGCTTGGGGGCCGTAGCCCTCTCCGAGCAGTACTTC.

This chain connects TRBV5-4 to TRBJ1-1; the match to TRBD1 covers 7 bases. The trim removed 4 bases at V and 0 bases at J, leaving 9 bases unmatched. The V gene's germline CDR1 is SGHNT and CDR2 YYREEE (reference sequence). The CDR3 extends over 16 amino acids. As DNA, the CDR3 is TGTGCCAGCAGCCCTAGACAGGGTTCGGTGAACACTGAAGCTTTCTTT. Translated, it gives CASSPRQGSVNTEAFF.